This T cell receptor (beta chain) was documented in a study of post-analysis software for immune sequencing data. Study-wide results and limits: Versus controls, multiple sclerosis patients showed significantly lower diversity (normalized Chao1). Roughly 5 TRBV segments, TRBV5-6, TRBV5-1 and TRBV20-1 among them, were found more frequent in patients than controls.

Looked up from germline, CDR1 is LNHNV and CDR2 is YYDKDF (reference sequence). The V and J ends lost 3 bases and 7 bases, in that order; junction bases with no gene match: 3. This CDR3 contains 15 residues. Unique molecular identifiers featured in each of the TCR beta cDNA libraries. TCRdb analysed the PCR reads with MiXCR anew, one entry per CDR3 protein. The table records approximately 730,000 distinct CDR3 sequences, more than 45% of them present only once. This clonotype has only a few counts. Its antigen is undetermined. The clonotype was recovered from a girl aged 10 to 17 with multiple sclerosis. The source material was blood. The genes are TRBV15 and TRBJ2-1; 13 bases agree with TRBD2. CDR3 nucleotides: TGTGCCACCAGCAGGACTAGCGGGAGGCATAATGAGCAGTTCTTC. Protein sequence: CATSRTSGRHNEQFF. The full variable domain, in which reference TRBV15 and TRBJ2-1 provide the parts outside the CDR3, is DAMVIQNPRYQVTQFGKPVTLSCSQTLNHNVMYWYQQKSSQAPKLLFHYYDKDFNNEADTPDNFQSRRPNTSFCFLDIRSPGLGDTAMYLCATSRTSGRHNEQFFGPGTRLTVL.